These 5 T cell receptor beta chains came from one sample sequenced in a study of identical twins (TCRdb year 2016). Library method: 5' RACE. The instrument was an Illumina HiSeq 2000. TCRdb passed the public sequencing reads through fastp at Q25 and MiXCR, retaining productive beta sequences. Here each entry gathers all rows of one CDR3 protein and keeps the most common genes and DNA. The sample has 570,000 or so distinct CDR3 sequences on record, over 8.5% of them singletons. The ten largest clones capture roughly 3% of the sample. These data were likewise used in another study, on yellow fever vaccine responses in identical twins.

The sample was PBMCs. The receptors come from a woman younger than 35 in good health.

This clonotype was recorded a few times. The J gene is TRBJ2-3, the V gene TRBV6-1, with 8 bases fitting TRBD2. With 8 bases clipped from V and 2 bases from J, the junction kept 6 bases outside the gene matches. CDR3 length: 14 amino acids. Germline CDR1 is MNHNS and CDR2 is SASEGT. The DNA of the CDR3 is TGTGCCAGCGGTACAGCGGGGGCCACAGATACGCAGTATTTT. This translates into CASGTAGATDTQYF.

This clonotype was counted at least ten times. The V gene is TRBV7-2, the J gene TRBJ2-7, with D uncertain. This CDR3 has 11 amino acids. Trimming removed 10 bases from V and 4 bases from J, with 11 bases in between. Germline V gene lookup returns CDR1 SGHTA and CDR2 FQGNSA. This CDR3 is CAITADYEQYF. In nucleotides, the CDR3 is TGTGCCATTACCGCAGATTACGAGCAGTACTTC.

This chain connects TRBV28 to TRBJ1-2, with 7 bases lining up with TRBD1. J lost 8 bases, V lost 4 bases, and 7 bases had no gene match. Germline V lookup: CDR1 MDHEN, CDR2 SYDVKM. This CDR3 spans 13 amino acids. The CDR3 nucleotides are TGTGCCAGCAGTTCGGACAGGCTCGAGGGCTACACCTTC. Its protein product is CASSSDRLEGYTF.

V is TRBV7-2 and J is TRBJ2-3, with 8 bases identical to TRBD2. Per the germline V gene, CDR1 is SGHTA and CDR2 is FQGNSA. Germline trimming cut 1 base from V and 8 bases from J; bases unmatched to any gene: 8. This CDR3 contains 15 residues. CDR3: CASSLDSGGAGTQYF. Written as DNA, the CDR3 is TGTGCCAGCAGCTTAGACTCCGGGGGGGCCGGTACGCAGTATTTT.

This clonotype came up a few times. The gene calls are TRBV5-5 and TRBJ2-3; the match to TRBD2 covers 10 bases. CDR3 length equals 16 residues. V gave up 4 bases and J gave up 4 bases; unmatched junction bases: 9. Germline lookup yields CDR1 SGHKS and CDR2 YYEKEE (reference sequence). The CDR3 reads CASSPVWSGRADTQYF. The DNA for the CDR3 is TGTGCCAGCAGCCCTGTTTGGAGCGGGAGGGCAGATACGCAGTATTTT.